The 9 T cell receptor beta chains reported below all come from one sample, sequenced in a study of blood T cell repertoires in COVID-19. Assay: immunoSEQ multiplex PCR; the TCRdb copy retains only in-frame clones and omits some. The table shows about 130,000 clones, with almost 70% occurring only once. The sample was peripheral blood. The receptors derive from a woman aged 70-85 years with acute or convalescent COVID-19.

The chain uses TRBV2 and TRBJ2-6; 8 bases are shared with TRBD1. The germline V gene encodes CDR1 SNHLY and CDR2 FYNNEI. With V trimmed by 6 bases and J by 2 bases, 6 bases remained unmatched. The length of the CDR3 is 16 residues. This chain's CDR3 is CASRGQEVAGANVLTF. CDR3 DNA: TGTGCCAGCAGGGGACAGGAGGTGGCTGGGGCCAACGTCCTGACTTTC.

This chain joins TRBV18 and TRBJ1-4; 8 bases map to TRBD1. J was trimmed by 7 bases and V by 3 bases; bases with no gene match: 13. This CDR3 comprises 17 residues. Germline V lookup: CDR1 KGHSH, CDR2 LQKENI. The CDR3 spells CASSPMFGQGVSEKLFF. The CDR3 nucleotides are TGTGCCAGCTCACCTATGTTTGGACAGGGAGTGAGTGAAAAACTGTTTTTT.

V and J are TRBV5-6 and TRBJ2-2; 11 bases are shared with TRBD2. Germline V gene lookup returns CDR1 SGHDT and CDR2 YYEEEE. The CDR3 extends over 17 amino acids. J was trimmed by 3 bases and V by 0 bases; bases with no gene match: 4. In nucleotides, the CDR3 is TGTGCCAGCAGCTTGGAGCGGACTAGCGGGTACACCGGGGAGCTGTTTTTT. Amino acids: CASSLERTSGYTGELFF.

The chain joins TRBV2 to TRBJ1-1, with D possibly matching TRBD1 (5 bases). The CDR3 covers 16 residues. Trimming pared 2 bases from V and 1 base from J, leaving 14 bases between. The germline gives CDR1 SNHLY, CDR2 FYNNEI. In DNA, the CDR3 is TGTGCCAGCAGTGAACCGGCAGGGTGGGCGAACACTGAAGCTTTCTTT. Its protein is CASSEPAGWANTEAFF.

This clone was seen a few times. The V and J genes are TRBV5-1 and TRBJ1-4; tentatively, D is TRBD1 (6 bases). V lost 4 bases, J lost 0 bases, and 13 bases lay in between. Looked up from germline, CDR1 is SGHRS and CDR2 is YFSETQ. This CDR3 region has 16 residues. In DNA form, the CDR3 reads TGCGCCAGCAGCATCGGACAGCTGACAACTAATGAAAAACTGTTTTTT. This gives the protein CASSIGQLTTNEKLFF.

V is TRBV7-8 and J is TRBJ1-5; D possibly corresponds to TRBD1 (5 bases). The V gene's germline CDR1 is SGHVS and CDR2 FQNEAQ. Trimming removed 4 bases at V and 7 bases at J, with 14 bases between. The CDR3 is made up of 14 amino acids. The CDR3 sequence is CASSYQGVGQPQHF. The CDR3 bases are TGTGCCAGCAGCTATCAGGGTGTCGGGCAGCCCCAGCATTTT. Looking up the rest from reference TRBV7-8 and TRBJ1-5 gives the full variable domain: GAGVSQSPRYKVAKRGQDVALRCDPISGHVSLFWYQQALGQGPEFLTYFQNEAQLDKSGLPSDRFFAERPEGSVSTLKIQRTQQEDSAVYLCASSYQGVGQPQHFGDGTRLSIL.

For the CDR3, the DNA is TGTGCCATCAGGGGACACTGGACCAATTCACCCCTCCACTTT. Translation gives CAIRGHWTNSPLHF. The rearrangement uses TRBV10-3 and TRBJ1-6; possible D gene TRBD1, 6 bases. The ends were cut back, 6 bases at V and 7 bases at J, with 13 bases in the middle. Looked up from germline, CDR1 is ENHRY and CDR2 is SYGVKD. The CDR3 has 14 amino acids.

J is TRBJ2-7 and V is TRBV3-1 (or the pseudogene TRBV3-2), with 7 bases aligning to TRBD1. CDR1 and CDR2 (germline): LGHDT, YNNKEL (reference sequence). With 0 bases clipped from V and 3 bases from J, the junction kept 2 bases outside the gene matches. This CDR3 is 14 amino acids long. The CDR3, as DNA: TGTGCCAGCAGCCAAGATCCAGGGGGCTACGAGCAGTACTTC. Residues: CASSQDPGGYEQYF.

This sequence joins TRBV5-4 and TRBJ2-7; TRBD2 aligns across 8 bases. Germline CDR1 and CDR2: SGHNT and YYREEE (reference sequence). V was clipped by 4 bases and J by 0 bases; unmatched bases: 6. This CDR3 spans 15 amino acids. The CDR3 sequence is CASSPAGGLSYEQYF. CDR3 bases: TGTGCCAGCAGCCCGGCGGGGGGTCTCTCCTACGAGCAGTACTTC.